This TCR beta chain was sequenced in a study of T cell changes during pregnancy in multiple sclerosis. The method was immunoSEQ multiplex PCR; TCRdb's version includes in-frame clones alone and lacks a portion of them. Of about 59,000 clones in the sample, about 93% are singletons; the top ten hold roughly 0.35%. The CDR3 length is 20 residues. This receptor was taken from a female donor with multiple sclerosis, enrolled in a pregnancy study. The rearrangement uses TRBV1 and TRBJ2-4; the D call TRBD2 from the table was never checked on the DNA. TRBV1 has pseudogene status. Sequencing was performed on CD4+ T cells from peripheral blood mononuclear cells, taken before pregnancy. CDR3 loop: CTSSQAVTSGIDLAKNIQYF. In DNA, the CDR3 is TGCACCAGCAGCCAAGCGGTGACTAGCGGGATCGACCTAGCCAAAAACATTCAGTACTTC.